The next 4 T cell receptor beta chains were all read from a single sample in a study of CD8+ T cells in alopecia areata. In each case, RNA was isolated and then reverse transcribed into cDNA as the sequencing template. This table comes from immunoSEQ multiplex PCR, and its TCRdb copy is limited to in-frame clones, with some not included. The sample has around 150,000 clones, roughly 58% seen once. Input material: CD8+ T cells sorted from blood. All receptors derive from a human donor in good health.

The gene calls are TRBV5-6 and TRBJ2-5, with D tentatively TRBD2 (6 bases). Trimming took off 6 bases at V and 10 bases at J, with 16 bases between the two ends. Germline V gene lookup returns CDR1 SGHDT and CDR2 YYEEEE. The CDR3 length is 12 residues. The CDR3 DNA sequence: TGTGCCAGCACACCTACGACCGGGGGCCAGTACTTC. Amino acids: CASTPTTGGQYF.

The V and J genes are TRBV29-1 and TRBJ2-5, with D unclear. V was pared by 6 bases and J by 1 base, with 18 bases between. The CDR3 has 15 residues. Germline values: CDR1 SQVTM, CDR2 ANQGSEA. The chain's CDR3 is CSVNTEWAVQETQYF. The DNA for the CDR3 is TGCAGCGTCAATACAGAGTGGGCAGTCCAAGAGACCCAGTACTTC.

Concerning this clone: Other DNA sequences within the sample encode an identical CDR3. J is TRBJ2-6 and V is TRBV9, with D maybe TRBD2 (6 bases). The CDR3 spans 15 residues. Germline-derived CDR1 and CDR2 are SGDLS and YYNGEE. Trimming stripped 2 bases from V and 0 bases from J, with 6 bases between. The CDR3 DNA reads TGTGCCAGCAGCGTCGGGGGCTCTGGGGCCAACGTCCTGACTTTC. It yields the protein CASSVGGSGANVLTF.

J is TRBJ2-7 and V is TRBV29-1; D is undetermined. Germline CDR1 reads SQVTM; CDR2 reads ANQGSEA. The length of the CDR3 is 13 residues. Trimming took 7 bases from V and 4 from J, leaving 17 bases between them. The CDR3 nucleotides read TGCAGCGCTCATGTCGGCCCCGGATACGAGCAGTACTTC. Amino acids: CSAHVGPGYEQYF.